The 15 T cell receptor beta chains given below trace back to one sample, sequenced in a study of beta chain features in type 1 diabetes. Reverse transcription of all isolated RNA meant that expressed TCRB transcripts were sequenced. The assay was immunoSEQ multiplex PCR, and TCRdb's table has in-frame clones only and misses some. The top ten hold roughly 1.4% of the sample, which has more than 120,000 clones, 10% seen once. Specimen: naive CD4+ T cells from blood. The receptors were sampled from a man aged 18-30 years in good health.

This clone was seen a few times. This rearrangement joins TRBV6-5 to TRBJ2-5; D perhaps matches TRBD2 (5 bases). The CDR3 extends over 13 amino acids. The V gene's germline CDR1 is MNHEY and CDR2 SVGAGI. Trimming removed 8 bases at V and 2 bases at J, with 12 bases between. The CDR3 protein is CASCKRTQETQYF. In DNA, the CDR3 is TGTGCCAGCTGCAAAAGGACTCAAGAGACCCAGTACTTC.

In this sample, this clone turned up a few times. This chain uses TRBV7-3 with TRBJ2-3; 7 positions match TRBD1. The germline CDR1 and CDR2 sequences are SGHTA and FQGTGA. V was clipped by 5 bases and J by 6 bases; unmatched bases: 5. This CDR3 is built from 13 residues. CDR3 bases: TGTGCCAGCAGCGAGAAGGGGGCGGATACGCAGTATTTT. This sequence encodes CASSEKGADTQYF.

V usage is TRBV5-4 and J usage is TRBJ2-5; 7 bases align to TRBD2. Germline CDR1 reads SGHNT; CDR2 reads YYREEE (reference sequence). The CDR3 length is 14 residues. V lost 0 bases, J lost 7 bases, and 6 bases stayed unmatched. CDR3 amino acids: CASSLVGGSGTQYF. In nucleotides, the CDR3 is TGTGCCAGCAGCTTGGTGGGAGGGTCGGGGACCCAGTACTTC.

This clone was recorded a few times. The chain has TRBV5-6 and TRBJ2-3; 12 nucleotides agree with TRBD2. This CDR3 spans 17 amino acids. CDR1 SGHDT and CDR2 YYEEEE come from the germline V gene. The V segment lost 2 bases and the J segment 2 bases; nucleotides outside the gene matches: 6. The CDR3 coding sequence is TGTGCCAGCAGCTTCCTCCTAGCGGGGGGGCCCACAGATACGCAGTATTTT. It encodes CASSFLLAGGPTDTQYF.

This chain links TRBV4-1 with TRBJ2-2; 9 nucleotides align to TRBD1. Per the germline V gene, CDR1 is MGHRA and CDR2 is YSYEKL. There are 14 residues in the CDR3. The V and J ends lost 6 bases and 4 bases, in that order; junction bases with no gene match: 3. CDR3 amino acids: CASRQTGGTGELFF. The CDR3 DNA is TGCGCCAGCAGGCAGACAGGGGGCACCGGGGAGCTGTTTTTT.

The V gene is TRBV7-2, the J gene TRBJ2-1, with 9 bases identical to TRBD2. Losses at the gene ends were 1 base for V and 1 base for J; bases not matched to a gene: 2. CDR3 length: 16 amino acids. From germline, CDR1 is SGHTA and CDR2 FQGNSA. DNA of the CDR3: TGTGCCAGCAGCTTAGTAGCGGGGGCGTCCTACAATGAGCAGTTCTTC. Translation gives CASSLVAGASYNEQFF.

Here the CDR3 reads CASSWTGGGSPLHF. The CDR3 DNA is TGTGCCAGCAGCTGGACAGGGGGTGGGTCACCCCTCCACTTT. V is TRBV7-2 and J is TRBJ1-6; 10 bases are shared with TRBD1. V lost 4 bases, J lost 10 bases, and 4 bases stayed unmatched. The germline V gene has CDR1 SGHTA and CDR2 FQGNSA. This CDR3 comprises 14 residues.

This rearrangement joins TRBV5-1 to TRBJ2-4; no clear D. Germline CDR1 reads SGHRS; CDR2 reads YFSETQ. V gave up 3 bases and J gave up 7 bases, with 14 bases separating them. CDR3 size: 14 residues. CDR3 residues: CASSSLGTVNIQYF. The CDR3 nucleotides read TGCGCCAGCAGCTCGCTAGGCACGGTGAACATTCAGTACTTC.

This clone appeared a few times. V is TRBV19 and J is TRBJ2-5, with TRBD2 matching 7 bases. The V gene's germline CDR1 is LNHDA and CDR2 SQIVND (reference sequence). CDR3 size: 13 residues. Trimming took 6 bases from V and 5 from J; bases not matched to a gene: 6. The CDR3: CASRRGGWETQYF. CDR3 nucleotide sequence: TGTGCCAGTAGAAGGGGAGGGTGGGAGACCCAGTACTTC.

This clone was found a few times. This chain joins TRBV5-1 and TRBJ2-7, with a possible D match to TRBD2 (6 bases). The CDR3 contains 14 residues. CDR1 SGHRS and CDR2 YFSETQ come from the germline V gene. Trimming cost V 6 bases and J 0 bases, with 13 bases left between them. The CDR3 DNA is TGCGCCAGCATCCGGGGGTCGGGCTCCTACGAGCAGTACTTC. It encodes CASIRGSGSYEQYF.

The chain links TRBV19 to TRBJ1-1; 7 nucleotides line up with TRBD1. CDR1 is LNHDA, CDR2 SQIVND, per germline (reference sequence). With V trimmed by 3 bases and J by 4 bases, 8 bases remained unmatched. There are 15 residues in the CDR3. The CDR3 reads CASSIFPQGPTEAFF. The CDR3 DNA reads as TGTGCCAGTAGTATCTTCCCACAGGGGCCCACTGAAGCTTTCTTT.

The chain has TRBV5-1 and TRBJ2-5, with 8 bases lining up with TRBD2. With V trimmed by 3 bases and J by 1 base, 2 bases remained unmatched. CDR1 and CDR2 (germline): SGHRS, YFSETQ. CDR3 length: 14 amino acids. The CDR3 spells CASSSGGGQETQYF. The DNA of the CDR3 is TGCGCCAGCAGCTCGGGGGGGGGCCAAGAGACCCAGTACTTC.

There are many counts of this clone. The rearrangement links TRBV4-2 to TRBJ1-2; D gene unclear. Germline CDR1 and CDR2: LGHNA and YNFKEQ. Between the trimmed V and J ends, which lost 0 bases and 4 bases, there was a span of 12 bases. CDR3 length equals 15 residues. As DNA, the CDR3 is TGTGCCAGCAGCCAAGATTCGGTCAGCGGCTATGGCTACACCTTC. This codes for CASSQDSVSGYGYTF.

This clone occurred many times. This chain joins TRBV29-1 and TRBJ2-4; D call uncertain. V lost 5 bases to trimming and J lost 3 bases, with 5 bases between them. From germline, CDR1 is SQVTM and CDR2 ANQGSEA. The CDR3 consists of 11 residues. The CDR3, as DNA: TGCAGCGTTTCTAGCAAAAACATTCAGTACTTC. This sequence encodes CSVSSKNIQYF. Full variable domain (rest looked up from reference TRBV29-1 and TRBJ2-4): SAVISQKPSRDICQRGTSLTIQCQVDSQVTMMFWYRQQPGQSLTLIATANQGSEATYESGFVIDKFPISRPNLTFSTLTVSNMSPEDSSIYLCSVSSKNIQYFGAGTRLSVL.

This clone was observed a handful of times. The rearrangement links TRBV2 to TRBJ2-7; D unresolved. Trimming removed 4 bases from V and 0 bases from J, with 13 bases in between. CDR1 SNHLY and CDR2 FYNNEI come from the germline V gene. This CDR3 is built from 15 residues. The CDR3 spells CASSGRQAFSYEQYF. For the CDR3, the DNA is TGTGCCAGCAGTGGAAGGCAGGCGTTCTCCTACGAGCAGTACTTC. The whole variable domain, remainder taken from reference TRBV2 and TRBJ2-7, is EPEVTQTPSHQVTQMGQEVILRCVPISNHLYFYWYRQILGQKVEFLVSFYNNEISEKSEIFDDQFSVERPDGSNFTLKIRSTKLEDSAMYFCASSGRQAFSYEQYFGPGTRLTVT.